In this sample, the clone carrying this T cell receptor beta chain turned up a few times. Its antigen is not known. This entry belongs to a study of post-analysis software for immune sequencing data. The CDR3 runs to 12 residues. The germline CDR1 and CDR2 sequences are KGHDR and SFDVKD. Trimming took off 8 bases at V and 3 bases at J, with 10 bases between the two ends. Unique-molecular-identifier-tagged TCR beta cDNA libraries were used. TCRdb re-called the PCR reads through MiXCR, storing one row per CDR3 protein. The data hold approximately 730,000 distinct CDR3 sequences, with 46% observed a single time. Study-level results: A handful of TRBV segments appeared more often in patients than in controls, and TRBV5-6, TRBV5-1 and TRBV20-1 were among these. For normalized Chao1 diversity, multiple sclerosis patients scored significantly lower than controls did.

This clonotype was sampled from a girl between 5 and 17 years old with multiple sclerosis. The sequencing sample was made of blood. The gene calls are TRBV24-1 and TRBJ2-7; the D gene could be TRBD1 or TRBD2 (5 bases each). The CDR3 sequence: CATNDSGYEQYF. As DNA, the CDR3 is TGTGCCACCAACGACAGCGGCTACGAGCAGTACTTC.